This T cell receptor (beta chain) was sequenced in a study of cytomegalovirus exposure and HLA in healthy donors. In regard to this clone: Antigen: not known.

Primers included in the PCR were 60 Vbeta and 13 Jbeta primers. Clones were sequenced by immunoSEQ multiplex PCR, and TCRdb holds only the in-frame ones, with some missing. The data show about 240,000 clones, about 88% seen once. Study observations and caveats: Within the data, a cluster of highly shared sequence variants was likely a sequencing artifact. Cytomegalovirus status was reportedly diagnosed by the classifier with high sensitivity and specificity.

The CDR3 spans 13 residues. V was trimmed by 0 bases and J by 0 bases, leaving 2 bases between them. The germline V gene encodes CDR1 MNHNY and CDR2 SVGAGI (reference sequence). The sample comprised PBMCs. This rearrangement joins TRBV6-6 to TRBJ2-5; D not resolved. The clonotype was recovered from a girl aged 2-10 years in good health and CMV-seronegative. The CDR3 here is CASSYSYQETQYF. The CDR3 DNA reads TGTGCCAGCAGTTACTCCTACCAAGAGACCCAGTACTTC.